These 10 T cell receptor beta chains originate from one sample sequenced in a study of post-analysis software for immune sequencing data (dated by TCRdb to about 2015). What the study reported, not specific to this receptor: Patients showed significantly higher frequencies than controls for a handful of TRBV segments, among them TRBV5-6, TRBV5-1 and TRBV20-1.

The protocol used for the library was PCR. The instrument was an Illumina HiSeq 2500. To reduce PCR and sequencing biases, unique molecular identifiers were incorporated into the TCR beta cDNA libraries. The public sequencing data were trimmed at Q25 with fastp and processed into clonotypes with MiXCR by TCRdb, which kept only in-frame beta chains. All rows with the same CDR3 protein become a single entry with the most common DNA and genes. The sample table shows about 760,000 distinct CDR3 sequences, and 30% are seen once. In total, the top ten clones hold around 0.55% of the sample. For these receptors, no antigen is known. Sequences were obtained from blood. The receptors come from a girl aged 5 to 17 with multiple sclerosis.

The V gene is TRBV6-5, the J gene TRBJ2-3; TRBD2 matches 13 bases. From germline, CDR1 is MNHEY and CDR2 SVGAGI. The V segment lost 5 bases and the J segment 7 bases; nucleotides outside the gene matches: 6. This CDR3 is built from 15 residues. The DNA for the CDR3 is TGTGCCAGCAGTATCACTAGCGGGGGGGTTTATACGCAGTATTTT. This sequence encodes CASSITSGGVYTQYF.

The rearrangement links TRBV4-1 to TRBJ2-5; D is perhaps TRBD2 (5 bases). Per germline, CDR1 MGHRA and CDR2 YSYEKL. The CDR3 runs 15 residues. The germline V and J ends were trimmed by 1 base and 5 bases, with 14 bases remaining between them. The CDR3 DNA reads TGCGCCAGCAGCCAAGTAGGGAGCGGCTGGGAGACCCAGTACTTC. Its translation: CASSQVGSGWETQYF.

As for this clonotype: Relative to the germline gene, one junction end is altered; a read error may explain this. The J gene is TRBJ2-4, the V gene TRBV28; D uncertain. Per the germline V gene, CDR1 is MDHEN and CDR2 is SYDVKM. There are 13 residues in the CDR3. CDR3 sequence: CASSFRAENIQYF. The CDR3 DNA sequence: TGTGCCAGCAGTTTCAGAGCCGAAAACATTCAGTACTTC.

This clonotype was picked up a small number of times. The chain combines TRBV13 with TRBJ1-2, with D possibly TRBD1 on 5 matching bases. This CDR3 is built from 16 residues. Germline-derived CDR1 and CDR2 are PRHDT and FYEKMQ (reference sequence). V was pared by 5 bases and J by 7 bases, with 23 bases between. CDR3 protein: CASSPQDAGLHCGYTF. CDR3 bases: TGTGCCAGCAGCCCCCAGGACGCAGGGCTCCACTGTGGCTACACCTTC.

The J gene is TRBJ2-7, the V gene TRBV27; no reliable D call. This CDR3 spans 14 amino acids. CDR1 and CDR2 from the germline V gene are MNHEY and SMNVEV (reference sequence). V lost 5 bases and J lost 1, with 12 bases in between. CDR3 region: CASSASRSSYEQYF. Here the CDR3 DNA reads TGTGCCAGCAGTGCCTCCAGGTCGTCCTACGAGCAGTACTTC.

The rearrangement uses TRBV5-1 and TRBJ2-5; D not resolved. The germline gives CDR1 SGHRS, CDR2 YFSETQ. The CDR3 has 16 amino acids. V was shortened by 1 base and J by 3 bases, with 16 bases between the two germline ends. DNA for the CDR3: TGCGCCAGCAGCTTGTTCCCGGGTTTAATGGAAGAGACCCAGTACTTC. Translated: CASSLFPGLMEETQYF.

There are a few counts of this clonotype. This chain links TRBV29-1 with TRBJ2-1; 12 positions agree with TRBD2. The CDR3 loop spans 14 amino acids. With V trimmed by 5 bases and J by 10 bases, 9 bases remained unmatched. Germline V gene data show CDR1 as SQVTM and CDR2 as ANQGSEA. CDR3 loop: CSVSLAGGAREQFF. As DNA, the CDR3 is TGCAGCGTTAGCCTAGCGGGAGGGGCTAGGGAGCAGTTCTTC.

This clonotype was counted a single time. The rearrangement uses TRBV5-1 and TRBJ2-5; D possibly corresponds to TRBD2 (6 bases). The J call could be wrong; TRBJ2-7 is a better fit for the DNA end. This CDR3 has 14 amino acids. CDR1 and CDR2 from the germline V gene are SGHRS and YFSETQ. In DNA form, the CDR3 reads TGCGCCAGCAGTGCCTCCGGGACTGGCTACGAGCAGTACTTC. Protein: CASSASGTGYEQYF.

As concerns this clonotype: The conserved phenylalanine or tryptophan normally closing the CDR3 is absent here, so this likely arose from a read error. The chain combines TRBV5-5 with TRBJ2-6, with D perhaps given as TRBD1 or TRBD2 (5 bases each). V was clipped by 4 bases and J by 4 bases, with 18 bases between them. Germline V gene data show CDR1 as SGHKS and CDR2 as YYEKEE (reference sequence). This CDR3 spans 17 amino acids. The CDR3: CASSPMGPLSGANVLTC. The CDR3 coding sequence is TGTGCCAGCAGCCCGATGGGACCGCTCAGCGGGGCCAACGTCCTGACTTGC.

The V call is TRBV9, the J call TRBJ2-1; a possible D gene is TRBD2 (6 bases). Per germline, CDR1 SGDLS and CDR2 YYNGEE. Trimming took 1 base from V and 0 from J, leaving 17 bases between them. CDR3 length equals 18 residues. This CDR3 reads CASSVPRAGRSSYNEQFF. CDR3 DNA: TGTGCCAGCAGCGTACCTAGGGCGGGAAGGAGCTCCTACAATGAGCAGTTCTTC.